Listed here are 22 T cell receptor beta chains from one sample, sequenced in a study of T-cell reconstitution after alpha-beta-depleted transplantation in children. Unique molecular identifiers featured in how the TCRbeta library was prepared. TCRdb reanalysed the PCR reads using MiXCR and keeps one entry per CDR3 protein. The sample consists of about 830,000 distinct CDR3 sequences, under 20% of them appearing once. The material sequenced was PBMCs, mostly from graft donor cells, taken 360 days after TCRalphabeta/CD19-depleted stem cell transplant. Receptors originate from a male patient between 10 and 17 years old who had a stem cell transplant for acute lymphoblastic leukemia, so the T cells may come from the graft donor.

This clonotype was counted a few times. The CDR3 loop reads CASLYRARGNTEAFF. The CDR3 bases are TGTGCCAGTCTATACAGGGCAAGGGGGAACACTGAAGCTTTCTTT. V and J are TRBV2 and TRBJ1-1, with D perhaps TRBD1 (6 bases). Trimming stripped 9 bases from V and 1 base from J, with 18 bases between. Per germline, CDR1 SNHLY and CDR2 FYNNEI. This CDR3 has 15 residues.

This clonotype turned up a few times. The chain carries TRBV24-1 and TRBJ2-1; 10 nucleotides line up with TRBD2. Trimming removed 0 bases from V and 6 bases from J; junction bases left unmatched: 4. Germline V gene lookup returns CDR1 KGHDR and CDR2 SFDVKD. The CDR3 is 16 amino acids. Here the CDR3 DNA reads TGTGCCACCAGTGATTTGACGGCTAGCGGGAGCAATGAGCAGTTCTTC. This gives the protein CATSDLTASGSNEQFF.

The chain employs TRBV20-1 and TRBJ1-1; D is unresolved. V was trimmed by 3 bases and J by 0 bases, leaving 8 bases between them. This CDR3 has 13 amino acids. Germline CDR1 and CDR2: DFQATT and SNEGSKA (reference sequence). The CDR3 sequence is CSARAHMNTEAFF. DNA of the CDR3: TGCAGTGCTAGGGCCCACATGAACACTGAAGCTTTCTTT.

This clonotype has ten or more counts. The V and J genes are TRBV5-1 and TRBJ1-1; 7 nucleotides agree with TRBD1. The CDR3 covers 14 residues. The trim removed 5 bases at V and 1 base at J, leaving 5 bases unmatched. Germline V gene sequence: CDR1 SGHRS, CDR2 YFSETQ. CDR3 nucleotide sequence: TGCGCCAGCAGGAGACAGGGCTCGAACACTGAAGCTTTCTTT. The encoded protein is CASRRQGSNTEAFF.

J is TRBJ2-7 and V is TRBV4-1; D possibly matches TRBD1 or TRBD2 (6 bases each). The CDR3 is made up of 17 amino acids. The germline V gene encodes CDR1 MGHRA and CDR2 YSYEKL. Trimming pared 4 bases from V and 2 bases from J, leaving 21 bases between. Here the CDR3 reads CASSPEGGRRRAYEQYF. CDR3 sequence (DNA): TGCGCCAGCAGCCCCGAGGGGGGTCGTCGAAGGGCCTACGAGCAGTACTTC.

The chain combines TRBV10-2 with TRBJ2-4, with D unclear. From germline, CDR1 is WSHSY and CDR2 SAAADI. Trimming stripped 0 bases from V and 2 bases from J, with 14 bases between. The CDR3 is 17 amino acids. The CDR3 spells CASSESGSGITKNIQYF. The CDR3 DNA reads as TGCGCCAGCAGTGAGTCAGGTAGTGGGATAACCAAAAACATTCAGTACTTC.

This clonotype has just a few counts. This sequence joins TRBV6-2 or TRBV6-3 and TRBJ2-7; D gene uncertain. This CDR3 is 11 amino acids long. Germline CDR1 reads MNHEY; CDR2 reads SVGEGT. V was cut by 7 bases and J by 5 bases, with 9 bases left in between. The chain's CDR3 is CASTQAHEQYF. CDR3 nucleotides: TGTGCCAGCACCCAAGCGCACGAGCAGTACTTC.

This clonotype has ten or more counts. CDR3 coding DNA: TGCAGTGCTAGAGATCGGGGGACTGGTCCCTACGAGCAGTACTTC. Translating it yields CSARDRGTGPYEQYF. The rearrangement uses TRBV20-1 and TRBJ2-7, with D possibly TRBD2 on 6 matching bases. The CDR3 contains 15 residues. The ends were cut back, 0 bases at V and 2 bases at J, with 14 bases in the middle. Germline CDR1 reads DFQATT; CDR2 reads SNEGSKA (reference sequence).

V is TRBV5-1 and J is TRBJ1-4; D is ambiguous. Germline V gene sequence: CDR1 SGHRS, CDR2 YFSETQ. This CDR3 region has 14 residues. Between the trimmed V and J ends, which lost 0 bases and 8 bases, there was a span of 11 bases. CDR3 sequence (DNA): TGCGCCAGCAGCTTGGCCCCGAAGAAGGAAAAACTGTTTTTT. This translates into CASSLAPKKEKLFF. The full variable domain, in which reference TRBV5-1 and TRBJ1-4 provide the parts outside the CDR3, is KAGVTQTPRYLIKTRGQQVTLSCSPISGHRSVSWYQQTPGQGLQFLFEYFSETQRNKGNFPGRFSGRQFSNSRSEMNVSTLELGDSALYLCASSLAPKKEKLFFGSGTQLSVL.

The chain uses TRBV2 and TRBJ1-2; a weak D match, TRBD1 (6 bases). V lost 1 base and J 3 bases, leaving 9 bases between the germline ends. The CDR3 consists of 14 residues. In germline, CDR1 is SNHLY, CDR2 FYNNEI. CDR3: CASSEDRAHYGYTF. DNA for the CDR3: TGTGCCAGCAGTGAAGACAGGGCTCACTATGGCTACACCTTC.

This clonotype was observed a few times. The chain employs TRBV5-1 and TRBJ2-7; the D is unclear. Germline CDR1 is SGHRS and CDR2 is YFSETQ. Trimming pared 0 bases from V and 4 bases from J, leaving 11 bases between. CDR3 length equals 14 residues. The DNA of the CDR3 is TGCGCCAGCAGCTTGGGGCTCCCTCTTTACGAGCAGTACTTC. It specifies CASSLGLPLYEQYF.

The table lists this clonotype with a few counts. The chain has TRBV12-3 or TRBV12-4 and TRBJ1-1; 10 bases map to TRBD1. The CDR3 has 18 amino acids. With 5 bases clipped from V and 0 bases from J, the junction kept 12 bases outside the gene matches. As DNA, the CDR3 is TGTGCCAGCAGTCAAACCGGGACAGGGGCGTCCATGAACACTGAAGCTTTCTTT. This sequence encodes CASSQTGTGASMNTEAFF.

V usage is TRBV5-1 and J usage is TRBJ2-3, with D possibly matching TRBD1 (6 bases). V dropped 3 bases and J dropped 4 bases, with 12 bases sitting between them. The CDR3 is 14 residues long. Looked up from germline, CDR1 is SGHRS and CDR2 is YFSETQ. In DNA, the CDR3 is TGCGCCAGCAGCTGGGCACAGGGTGCAGATACGCAGTATTTT. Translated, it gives CASSWAQGADTQYF.

The CDR3 region is CASSQEPGTSYNEQFF. As DNA, the CDR3 is TGTGCCAGCAGCCAAGAACCGGGTACCTCCTACAATGAGCAGTTCTTC. The rearrangement joins TRBV4-2 to TRBJ2-1; D is unclear. CDR3 length equals 16 residues. Germline-derived CDR1 and CDR2 are LGHNA and YNFKEQ. V lost 0 bases and J lost 0, with 9 bases in between.

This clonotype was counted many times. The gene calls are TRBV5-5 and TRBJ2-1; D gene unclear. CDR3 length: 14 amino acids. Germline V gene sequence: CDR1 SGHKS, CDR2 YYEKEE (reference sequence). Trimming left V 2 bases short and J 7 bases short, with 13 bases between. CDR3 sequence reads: CASSFRLNLNEQFF. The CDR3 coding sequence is TGTGCCAGCAGCTTCAGGTTAAATTTGAATGAGCAGTTCTTC.

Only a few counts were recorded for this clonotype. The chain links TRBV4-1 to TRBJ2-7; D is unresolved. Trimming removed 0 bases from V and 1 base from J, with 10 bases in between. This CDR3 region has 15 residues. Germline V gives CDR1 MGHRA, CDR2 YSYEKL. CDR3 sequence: CASSQDVSVSYEQYF. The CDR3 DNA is TGCGCCAGCAGCCAAGATGTGTCGGTGTCCTACGAGCAGTACTTC.

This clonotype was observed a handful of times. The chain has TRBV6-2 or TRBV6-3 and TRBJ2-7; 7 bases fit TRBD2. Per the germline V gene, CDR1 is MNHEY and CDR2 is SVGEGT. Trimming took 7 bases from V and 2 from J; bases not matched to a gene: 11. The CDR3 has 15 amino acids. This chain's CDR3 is CASKNPGLNTYEQYF. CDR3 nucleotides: TGTGCCAGCAAAAATCCGGGACTAAACACCTACGAGCAGTACTTC.

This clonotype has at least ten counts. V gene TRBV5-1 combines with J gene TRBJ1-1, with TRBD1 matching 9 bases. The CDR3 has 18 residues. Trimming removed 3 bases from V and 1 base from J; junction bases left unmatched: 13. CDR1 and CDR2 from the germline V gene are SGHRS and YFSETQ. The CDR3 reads CASSWATGGSIANTEAFF. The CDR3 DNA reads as TGCGCCAGCAGCTGGGCCACAGGGGGCTCTATTGCGAACACTGAAGCTTTCTTT.

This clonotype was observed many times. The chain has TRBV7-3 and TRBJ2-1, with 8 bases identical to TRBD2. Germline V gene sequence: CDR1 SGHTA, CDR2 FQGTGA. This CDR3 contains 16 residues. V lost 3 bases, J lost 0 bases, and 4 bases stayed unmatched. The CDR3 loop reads CASSLFSGSSYNEQFF. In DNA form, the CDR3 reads TGTGCCAGCAGCTTGTTCAGCGGGAGCTCCTACAATGAGCAGTTCTTC.

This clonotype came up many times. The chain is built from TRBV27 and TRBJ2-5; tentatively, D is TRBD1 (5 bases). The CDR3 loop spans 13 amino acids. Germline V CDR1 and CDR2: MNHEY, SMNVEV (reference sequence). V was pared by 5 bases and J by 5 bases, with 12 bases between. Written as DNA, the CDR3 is TGTGCCAGCAGTATATGGTCAGGGGAGACCCAGTACTTC. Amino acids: CASSIWSGETQYF.

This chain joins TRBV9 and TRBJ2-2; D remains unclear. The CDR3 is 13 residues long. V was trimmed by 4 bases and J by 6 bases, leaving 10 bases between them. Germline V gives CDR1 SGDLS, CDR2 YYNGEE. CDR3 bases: TGTGCCAGCAGCCGACCCCGGGCCGGGGAGCTGTTTTTT. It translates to CASSRPRAGELFF.

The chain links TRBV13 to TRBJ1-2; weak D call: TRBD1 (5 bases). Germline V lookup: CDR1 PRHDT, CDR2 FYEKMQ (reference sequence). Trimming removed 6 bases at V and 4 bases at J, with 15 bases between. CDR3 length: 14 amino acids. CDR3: CASRLGVGIYGYTF. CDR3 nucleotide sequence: TGTGCCAGCAGGCTAGGGGTGGGGATCTATGGCTACACCTTC.